This TCR beta chain originates from a study of cytomegalovirus exposure and HLA in healthy donors. 60 Vbeta and 13 Jbeta primers were used in PCR. TCRdb keeps only in-frame clones here, not all; method: immunoSEQ multiplex PCR. Of 140,000 or so clones in the sample, around 65% are singletons; the top ten hold over 1.5%. Germline assignment: CDR1 MGHRA and CDR2 YSYEKL. This CDR3 is 15 amino acids long. Trimming shortened V by 8 bases and J by 7 bases, and 23 bases separated the two germline ends. A word on this clone: Its antigen remains unidentified.

Overall study findings and caveats: Owing to their indistinguishability, certain V segments, notably TRBV6-2 and TRBV6-3, were excluded. Accounts indicate the classifier identified cytomegalovirus status with strong specificity and sensitivity. Most subjects had HLA-A and HLA-B alleles reportedly predicted accurately by TCR beta sequences. In an earlier analysis, in 587 donors, most V segments appeared productive either ~90% or ~30% of the time.

This rearrangement joins TRBV4-1 to TRBJ1-2; D is ambiguous. The source of this sequence is a male donor in good health and CMV-seronegative. The sample consisted of PBMCs. Here the CDR3 reads CASCLNDRPSSGYTF. The CDR3 nucleotides are TGCGCCAGCTGCCTTAACGACCGTCCCTCTAGTGGCTACACCTTC.